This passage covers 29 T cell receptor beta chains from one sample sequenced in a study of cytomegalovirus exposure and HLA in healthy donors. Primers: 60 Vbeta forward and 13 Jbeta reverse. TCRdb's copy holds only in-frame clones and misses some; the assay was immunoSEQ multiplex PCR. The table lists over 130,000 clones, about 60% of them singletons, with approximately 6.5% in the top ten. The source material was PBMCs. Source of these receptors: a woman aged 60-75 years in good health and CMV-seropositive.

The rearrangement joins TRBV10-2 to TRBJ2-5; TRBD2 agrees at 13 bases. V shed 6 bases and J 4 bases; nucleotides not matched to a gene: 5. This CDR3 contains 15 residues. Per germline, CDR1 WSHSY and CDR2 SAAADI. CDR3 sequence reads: CASSGGLAGSETQYF. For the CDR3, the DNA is TGCGCCAGCAGCGGGGGACTAGCGGGATCAGAGACCCAGTACTTC.

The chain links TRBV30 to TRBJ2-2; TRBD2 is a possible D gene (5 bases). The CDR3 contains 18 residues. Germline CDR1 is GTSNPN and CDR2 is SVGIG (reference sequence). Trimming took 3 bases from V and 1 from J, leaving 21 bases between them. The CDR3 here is CAWSLSDSVRENTGELFF. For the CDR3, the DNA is TGTGCCTGGAGCCTTTCAGACTCCGTCCGGGAGAACACCGGGGAGCTGTTTTTT.

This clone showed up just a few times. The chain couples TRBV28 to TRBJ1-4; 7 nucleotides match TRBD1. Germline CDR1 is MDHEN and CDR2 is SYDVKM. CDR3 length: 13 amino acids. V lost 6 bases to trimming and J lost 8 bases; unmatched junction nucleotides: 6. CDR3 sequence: CASRDRVREKLFF. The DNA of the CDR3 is TGTGCCAGCAGAGACAGGGTTCGCGAAAAACTGTTTTTT.

The CDR3 DNA follows: TGTGCCAGCAGTCCTGGGACAGGGGGCAATACGCAGTATTTT. Its translation: CASSPGTGGNTQYF. The chain joins TRBV28 to TRBJ2-3; 12 nucleotides align to TRBD1. V lost 5 bases, J lost 7 bases, and 4 bases stayed unmatched. This CDR3 has 14 residues. Germline values: CDR1 MDHEN, CDR2 SYDVKM.

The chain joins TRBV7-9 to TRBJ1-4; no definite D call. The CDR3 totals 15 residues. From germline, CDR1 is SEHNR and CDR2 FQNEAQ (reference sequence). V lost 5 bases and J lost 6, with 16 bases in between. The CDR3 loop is CASSQGDSRYEKLFF. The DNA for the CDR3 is TGTGCCAGCAGCCAAGGAGATTCACGGTATGAAAAACTGTTTTTT.

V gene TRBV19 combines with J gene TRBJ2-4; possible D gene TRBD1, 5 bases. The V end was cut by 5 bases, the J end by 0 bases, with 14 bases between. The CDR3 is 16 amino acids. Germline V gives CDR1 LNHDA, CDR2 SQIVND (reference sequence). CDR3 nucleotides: TGTGCCAGTAGTTCCAGGACACGAGTAGCCAAAAACATTCAGTACTTC. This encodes CASSSRTRVAKNIQYF.

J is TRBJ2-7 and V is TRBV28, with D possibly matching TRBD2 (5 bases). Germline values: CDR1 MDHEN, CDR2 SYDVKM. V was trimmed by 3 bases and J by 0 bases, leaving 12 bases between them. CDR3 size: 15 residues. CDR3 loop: CASSLQRESSYEQYF. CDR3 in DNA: TGTGCCAGCAGTTTGCAAAGGGAGAGCTCCTACGAGCAGTACTTC.

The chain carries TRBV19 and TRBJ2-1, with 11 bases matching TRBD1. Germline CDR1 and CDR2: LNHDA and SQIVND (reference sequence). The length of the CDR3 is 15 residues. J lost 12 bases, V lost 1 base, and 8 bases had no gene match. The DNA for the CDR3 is TGTGCCAGTAGTATAGGAGGACAGGGGGCAAATCGGCAGTTCTTC. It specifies CASSIGGQGANRQFF.

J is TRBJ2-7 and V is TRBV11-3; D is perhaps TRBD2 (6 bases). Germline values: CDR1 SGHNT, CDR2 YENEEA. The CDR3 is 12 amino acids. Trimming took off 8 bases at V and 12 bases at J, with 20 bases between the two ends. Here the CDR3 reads CASRGSGGSGYF. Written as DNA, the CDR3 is TGTGCCAGCCGAGGGTCCGGAGGGTCCGGGTACTTC.

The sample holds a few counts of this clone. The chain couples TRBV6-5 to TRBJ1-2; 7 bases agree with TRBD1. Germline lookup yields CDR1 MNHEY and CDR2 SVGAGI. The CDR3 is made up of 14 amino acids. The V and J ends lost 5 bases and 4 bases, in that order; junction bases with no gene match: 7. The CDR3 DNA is TGTGCCAGCAGTCGGGACAGAAGGAGCTATGGCTACACCTTC. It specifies CASSRDRRSYGYTF.

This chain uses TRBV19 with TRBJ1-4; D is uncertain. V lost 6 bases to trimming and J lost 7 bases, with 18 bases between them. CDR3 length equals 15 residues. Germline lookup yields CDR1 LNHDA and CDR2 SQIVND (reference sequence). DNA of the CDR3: TGTGCCAGTAGACGTGTAGAGGGTGAAGGTGAAAAACTGTTTTTT. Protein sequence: CASRRVEGEGEKLFF.

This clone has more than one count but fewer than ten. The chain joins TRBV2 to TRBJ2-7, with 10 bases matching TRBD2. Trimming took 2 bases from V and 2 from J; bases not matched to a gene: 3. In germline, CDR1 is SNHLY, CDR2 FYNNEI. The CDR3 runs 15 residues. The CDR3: CASSETGLATYEQYF. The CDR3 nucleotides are TGTGCCAGCAGTGAAACGGGACTAGCGACCTACGAGCAGTACTTC.

In DNA, the CDR3 is TGTGCCACCAGCAGACAGGGGGTTGTCTCTGGAAACACCATATATTTT. This encodes CATSRQGVVSGNTIYF. This sequence joins TRBV15 and TRBJ1-3; 7 bases align to TRBD1. The junction had 4 bases not matched to a gene; V was cut back by 2 bases and J by 0 bases. The CDR3 length is 16 residues. Germline V gene data show CDR1 as LNHNV and CDR2 as YYDKDF (reference sequence).

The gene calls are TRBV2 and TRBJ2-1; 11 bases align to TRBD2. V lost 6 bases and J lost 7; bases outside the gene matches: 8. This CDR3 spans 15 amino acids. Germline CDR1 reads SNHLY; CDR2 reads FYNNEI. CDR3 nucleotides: TGTGCCAGCAGGGAACTAGCGGGAGTAGGGAATGAGCAGTTCTTC. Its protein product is CASRELAGVGNEQFF.

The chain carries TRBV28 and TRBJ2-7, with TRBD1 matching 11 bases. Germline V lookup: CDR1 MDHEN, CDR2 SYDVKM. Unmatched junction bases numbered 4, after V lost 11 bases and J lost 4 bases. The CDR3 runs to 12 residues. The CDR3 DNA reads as TGTGCCTCCCGGGACAGGGGGTACGAGCAGTACTTC. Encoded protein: CASRDRGYEQYF.

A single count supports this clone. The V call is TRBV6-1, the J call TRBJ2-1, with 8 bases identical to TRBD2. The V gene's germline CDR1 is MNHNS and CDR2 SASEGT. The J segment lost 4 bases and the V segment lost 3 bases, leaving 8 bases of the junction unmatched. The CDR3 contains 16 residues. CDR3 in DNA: TGTGCCAGCAGTGACGGGACTAGACTGGGGTACAATGAGCAGTTCTTC. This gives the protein CASSDGTRLGYNEQFF.

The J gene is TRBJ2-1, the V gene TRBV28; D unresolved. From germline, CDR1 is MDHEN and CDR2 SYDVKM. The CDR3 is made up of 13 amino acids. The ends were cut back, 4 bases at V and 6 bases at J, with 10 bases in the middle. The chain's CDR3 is CASSSGNLNEQFF. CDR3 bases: TGTGCCAGCAGTTCAGGTAACCTCAATGAGCAGTTCTTC.

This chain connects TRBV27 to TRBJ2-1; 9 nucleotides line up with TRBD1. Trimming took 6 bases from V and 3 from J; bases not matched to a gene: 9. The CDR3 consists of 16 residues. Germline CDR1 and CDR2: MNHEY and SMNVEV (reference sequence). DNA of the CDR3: TGTGCCAGCAGCCGCCCCGGACAGGGGCTCTACAATGAGCAGTTCTTC. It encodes CASSRPGQGLYNEQFF.

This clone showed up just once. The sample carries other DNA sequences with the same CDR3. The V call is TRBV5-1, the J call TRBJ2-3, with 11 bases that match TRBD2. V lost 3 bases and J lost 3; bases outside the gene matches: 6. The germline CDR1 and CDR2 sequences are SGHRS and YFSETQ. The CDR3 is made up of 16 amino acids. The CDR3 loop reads CASSSTSGSFTDTQYF. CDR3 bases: TGCGCCAGCAGCTCAACTAGCGGGAGTTTTACAGATACGCAGTATTTT.

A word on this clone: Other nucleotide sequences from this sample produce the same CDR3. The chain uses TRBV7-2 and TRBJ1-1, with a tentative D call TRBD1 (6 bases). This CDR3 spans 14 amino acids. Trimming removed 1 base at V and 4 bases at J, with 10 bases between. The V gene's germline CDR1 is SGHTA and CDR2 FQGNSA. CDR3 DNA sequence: TGTGCCAGCAGCTTAGTGGGGGCGGGCACTGAAGCTTTCTTT. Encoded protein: CASSLVGAGTEAFF.

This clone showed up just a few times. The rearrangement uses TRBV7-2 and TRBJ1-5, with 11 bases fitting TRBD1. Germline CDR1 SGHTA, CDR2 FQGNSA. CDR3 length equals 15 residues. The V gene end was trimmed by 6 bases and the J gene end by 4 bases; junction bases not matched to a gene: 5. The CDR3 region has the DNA TGTGCCAGCAGTACCGGACAGGGGGCGAATCAGCCCCAGCATTTT. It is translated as CASSTGQGANQPQHF.

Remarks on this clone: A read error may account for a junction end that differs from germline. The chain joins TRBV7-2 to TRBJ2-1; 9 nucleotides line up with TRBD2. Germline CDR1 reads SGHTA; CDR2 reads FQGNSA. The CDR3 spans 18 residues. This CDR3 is CASSLGNLAGVPYSEQFF. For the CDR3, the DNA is TGTGCCAGCAGCTTAGGGAATTTAGCGGGAGTACCGTACAGTGAGCAGTTCTTC.

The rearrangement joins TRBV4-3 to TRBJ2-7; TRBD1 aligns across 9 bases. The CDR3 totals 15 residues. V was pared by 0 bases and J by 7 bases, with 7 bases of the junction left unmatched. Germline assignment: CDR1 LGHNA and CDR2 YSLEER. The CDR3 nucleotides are TGCGCCAGCAGCCAAGATTCGGACAGGGGAGATGAGCAGTACTTC. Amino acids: CASSQDSDRGDEQYF.

As DNA, the CDR3 is TGTGCCAGTAGCCCTCCCCCGGGACTCCGCACAGATACGCAGTATTTT. Translation gives CASSPPPGLRTDTQYF. This rearrangement joins TRBV19 to TRBJ2-3, with D perhaps TRBD2 (6 bases). Per the germline V gene, CDR1 is LNHDA and CDR2 is SQIVND (reference sequence). CDR3 length equals 16 residues. Between the trimmed V and J ends, which lost 6 bases and 1 base, there was a span of 17 bases.

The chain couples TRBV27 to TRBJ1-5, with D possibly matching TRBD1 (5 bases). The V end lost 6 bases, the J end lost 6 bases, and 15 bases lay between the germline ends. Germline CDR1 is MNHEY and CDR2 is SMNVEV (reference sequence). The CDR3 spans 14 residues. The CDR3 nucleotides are TGTGCCAGCAGACCCGGGGGGGATTTTCAGCCCCAGCATTTT. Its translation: CASRPGGDFQPQHF.

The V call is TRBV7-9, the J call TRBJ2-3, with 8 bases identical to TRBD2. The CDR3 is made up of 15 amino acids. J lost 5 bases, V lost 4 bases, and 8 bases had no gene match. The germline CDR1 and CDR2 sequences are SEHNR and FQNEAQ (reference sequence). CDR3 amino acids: CASSSRAAGEDTQYF. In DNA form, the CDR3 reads TGTGCCAGCAGCTCCCGGGCAGCGGGAGAAGATACGCAGTATTTT.

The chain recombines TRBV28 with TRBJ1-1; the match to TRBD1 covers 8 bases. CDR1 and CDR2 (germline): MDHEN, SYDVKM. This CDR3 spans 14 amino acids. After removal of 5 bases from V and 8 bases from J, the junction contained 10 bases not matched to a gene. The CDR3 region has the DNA TGTGCCAGCAGTCTCGGCCAGGGGGCGCAGGAAGCTTTCTTT. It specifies CASSLGQGAQEAFF.

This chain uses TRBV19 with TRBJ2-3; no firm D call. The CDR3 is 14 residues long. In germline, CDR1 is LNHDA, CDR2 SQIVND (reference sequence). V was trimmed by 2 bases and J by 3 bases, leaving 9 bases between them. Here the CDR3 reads CASSINPLTDTQYF. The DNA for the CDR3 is TGTGCCAGTAGTATAAATCCCCTGACAGATACGCAGTATTTT.

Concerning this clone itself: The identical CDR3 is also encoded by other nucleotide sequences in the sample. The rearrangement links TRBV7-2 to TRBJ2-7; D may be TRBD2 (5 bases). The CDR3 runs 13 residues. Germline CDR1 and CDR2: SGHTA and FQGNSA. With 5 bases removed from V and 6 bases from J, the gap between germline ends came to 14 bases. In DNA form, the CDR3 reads TGTGCCAGCAGCCTAGTAATAGCGCGCGAGCAGTACTTC. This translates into CASSLVIAREQYF.